A selection of T cell receptor beta chains follows, all from one sample in a study of T cells after yellow fever vaccination. Using its own MiXCR run on the 5' RACE reads, TCRdb lists one record per CDR3 protein. Counted here are hundreds of thousands of distinct CDR3 sequences, about 19% occurring once; the ten biggest clones make up more than 13%. Source: PBMCs, taken 15 days after the yellow fever booster vaccination. The receptors were sampled from a man between 25 and 39 years old who received the YFV17D yellow fever vaccine. Both conserved end residues are part of each CDR3. A D gene is named only where the DNA matches it firmly. Size is stated for part of the rows, as once, few or many counts, or as a class when the clone is expanded.

cdr3_nt cdr3_aa j_call d_call v_call clone_size
TGTGCCAGCAGCTTAGAAGGGATTGGCTACAATGAGCAGTTCTTC CASSLEGIGYNEQFF TRBJ2-1 - TRBV7-9 few
TGCGCCAGCAGCATACTAGCGGGAGCAGGGAAAAACATTCAGTACTTC CASSILAGAGKNIQYF TRBJ2-4 TRBD2 TRBV5-1 -
TGCAGTGCCCGGAACACACTACGTCTTGGCGGGGAGCTGTTTTTT CSARNTLRLGGELFF TRBJ2-2 - TRBV20-1 -
TGCAGTGCTAGAGACACTATGGGTCGAGCCTACGAGCAGTACTTC CSARDTMGRAYEQYF TRBJ2-7 - TRBV20-1 many
TGTGCCAGCACGTTAGCGCCCACCGGGGAGCTGTTTTTT CASTLAPTGELFF TRBJ2-2 - TRBV10-3 few
TGTGCCAGCAGTTCCCCACGAGATAGCGGGAGGGCCGATTGGTATGAGCAGTTCTTC CASSSPRDSGRADWYEQFF TRBJ2-1 TRBD2 TRBV27 -
TGCAGTGCCACCCTCCGATTCGGAGAGACCCAGTACTTC CSATLRFGETQYF TRBJ2-5 - TRBV20-1 -
TGTGCCAGCTCAAACAGGTTCGAGCAGTACTTC CASSNRFEQYF TRBJ2-7 - TRBV18 few
TGTGCCAGCAGCTTCTCGGGCACTAGCGGGAGCTCCGGGGAGCTGTTTTTT CASSFSGTSGSSGELFF TRBJ2-2 TRBD2 TRBV4-2 many
TGCGCCAGCAGCCTTTCAGAAAGGGAACTAGCGGAACAAGAGACCCAGTACTTC CASSLSERELAEQETQYF TRBJ2-5 TRBD2 TRBV4-1 -
TGTGCCAGCTCACCCGGGACTAGCGTAAACTCCTACAATGAGCAGTTCTTC CASSPGTSVNSYNEQFF TRBJ2-1 TRBD2 TRBV18 once
TGTGCCAGCAGGTCGACCGGGACTAGCTCCTACAATGAGCAGTTCTTC CASRSTGTSSYNEQFF TRBJ2-1 TRBD2 TRBV6-1 few
TGTGCCAGCAGTCGCTGGTGGGACAGGAATGAAAAACTGTTTTTT CASSRWWDRNEKLFF TRBJ1-4 TRBD1 TRBV28 few
TGTGCCAGCAGCTTAGAGGGAGGCGGCGGCGAGCAGTACTTC CASSLEGGGGEQYF TRBJ2-7 - TRBV7-9 -
TGCGCCAGCAGCCCAGGGAGCGACTCCTACGAGCAGTACTTC CASSPGSDSYEQYF TRBJ2-7 - TRBV4-3 -
TGCAGTGCTCATAGGGGAACCGGGGAGCTGTTTTTT CSAHRGTGELFF TRBJ2-2 - TRBV20-1 -
TGTGCCTGGAGTGTACAAGTGGCCGATACGCAGTATTTT CAWSVQVADTQYF TRBJ2-3 - TRBV30 few
TGTGCCAGCAGTTACTTCCCCGGACTAGCGGGAAACAATGAGCAGTTCTTC CASSYFPGLAGNNEQFF TRBJ2-1 TRBD2 TRBV6-5 once
TGTGCCAGCAGTTCCCCTTTTGAAGCGGGGCAGTTCTTC CASSSPFEAGQFF TRBJ2-1 - TRBV7-9 few
TGTGCCAGCAGTGAGGGACTAGCGGGGACTCACACCGGGGAGCTGTTTTTT CASSEGLAGTHTGELFF TRBJ2-2 TRBD2 TRBV27 -
TGTGCCAGCAGCACTTTAACTAGCGGGAGGGCCGTCAATGAGCAGTTCTTC CASSTLTSGRAVNEQFF TRBJ2-1 TRBD2 TRBV14 few
TGTGCCAGCCGCCGGGACAGGGTAATGTCAAAACTGTTTTTT CASRRDRVMSKLFF TRBJ1-4 TRBD1 TRBV2 few
TGCAGTGCTAACCTACTCGCGGGAGCGGGTTACAATGAGCAGTTCTTC CSANLLAGAGYNEQFF TRBJ2-1 TRBD2 TRBV20-1 -
TGTGCCAGCAGCCACGGGACACAATACAATGAGCAGTTCTTC CASSHGTQYNEQFF TRBJ2-1 - TRBV11-3 -
TGTGCCAGCAGTGAATCCTCCGTCTATTACGAGCAGTACTTC CASSESSVYYEQYF TRBJ2-7 - TRBV25-1 few